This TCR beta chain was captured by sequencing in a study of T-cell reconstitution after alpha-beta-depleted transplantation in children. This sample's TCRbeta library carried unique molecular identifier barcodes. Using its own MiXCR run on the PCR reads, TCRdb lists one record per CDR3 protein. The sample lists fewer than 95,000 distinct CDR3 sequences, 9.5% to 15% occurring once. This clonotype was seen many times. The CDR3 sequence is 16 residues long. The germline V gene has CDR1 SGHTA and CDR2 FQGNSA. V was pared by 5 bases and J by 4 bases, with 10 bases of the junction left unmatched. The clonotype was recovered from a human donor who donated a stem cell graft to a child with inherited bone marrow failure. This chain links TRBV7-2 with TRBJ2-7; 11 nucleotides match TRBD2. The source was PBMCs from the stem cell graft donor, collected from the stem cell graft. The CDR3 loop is CASSPQRLAGLYEQYF. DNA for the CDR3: TGTGCCAGCAGCCCGCAACGACTAGCGGGGTTGTACGAGCAGTACTTC.